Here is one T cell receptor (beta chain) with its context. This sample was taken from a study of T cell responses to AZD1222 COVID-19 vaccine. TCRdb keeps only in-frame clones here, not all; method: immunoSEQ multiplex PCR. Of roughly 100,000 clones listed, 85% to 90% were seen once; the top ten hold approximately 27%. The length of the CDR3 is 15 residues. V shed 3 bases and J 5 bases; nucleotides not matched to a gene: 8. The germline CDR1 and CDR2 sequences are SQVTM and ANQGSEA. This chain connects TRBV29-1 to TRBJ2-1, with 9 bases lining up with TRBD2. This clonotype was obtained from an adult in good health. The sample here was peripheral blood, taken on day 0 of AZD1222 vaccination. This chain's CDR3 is CSVDKREAPHNEQFF. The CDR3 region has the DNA TGCAGCGTTGATAAGCGGGAGGCCCCCCACAATGAGCAGTTCTTC.